These 9 T cell receptor beta chains originate from one sample sequenced in a study of beta chain features in type 1 diabetes. Study-wide findings and caveats: All four CD4+ subsets of Type 1 diabetes patients contained TCRB CDR3s that were moderately but significantly shorter.

The antigens for these receptors are not known. Since all of the isolated RNA was reverse transcribed, expressed TCRB transcripts were what got sequenced. Clones were sequenced by immunoSEQ multiplex PCR, and TCRdb holds only the in-frame ones, with some missing. The table has 600,000 or so clones, over 13% seen once. The sequencing sample was made of naive CD4+ T cells from blood. These receptors came from a man younger than 35 with type 1 diabetes.

The gene calls are TRBV7-9 and TRBJ1-2; D is unresolved. Trimming took off 7 bases at V and 3 bases at J, with 18 bases between the two ends. The CDR3 runs to 15 residues. Per the germline V gene, CDR1 is SEHNR and CDR2 is FQNEAQ (reference sequence). CDR3 in DNA: TGTGCCAGCACTACTTATGGCTTCGGGGACTATGGCTACACCTTC. It is translated as CASTTYGFGDYGYTF.

The chain is built from TRBV5-1 and TRBJ2-7; 7 bases fit TRBD1. The CDR3 contains 14 residues. The V gene's germline CDR1 is SGHRS and CDR2 YFSETQ. Losses at the gene ends were 0 bases for V and 4 bases for J; bases not matched to a gene: 4. The CDR3 protein is CASSLAGQTYEQYF. Written as DNA, the CDR3 is TGCGCCAGCAGCTTGGCGGGACAGACGTACGAGCAGTACTTC. The variable domain in full, completed from reference TRBV5-1 and TRBJ2-7, reads KAGVTQTPRYLIKTRGQQVTLSCSPISGHRSVSWYQQTPGQGLQFLFEYFSETQRNKGNFPGRFSGRQFSNSRSEMNVSTLELGDSALYLCASSLAGQTYEQYFGPGTRLTVT.

This chain connects TRBV28 to TRBJ1-6; D remains unclear. The ends were cut back, 5 bases at V and 0 bases at J, with 8 bases in the middle. From germline, CDR1 is MDHEN and CDR2 SYDVKM. There are 15 residues in the CDR3. CDR3 DNA: TGTGCCAGCAGTCCCCAGAGCTCCTATAATTCACCCCTCCACTTT. It specifies CASSPQSSYNSPLHF.

This clone was observed a few times. J is TRBJ1-4 and V is TRBV2; D may be TRBD1 (6 bases). Trimming shortened V by 5 bases and J by 14 bases, and 12 bases separated the two germline ends. CDR3 length equals 11 residues. Per germline, CDR1 SNHLY and CDR2 FYNNEI. In DNA form, the CDR3 reads TGTGCCAGCAGTACCATCACAGGGCTGTTTTTT. Translation: CASSTITGLFF.

In the case of this clone: A read error may account for a junction end that differs from germline. DNA for the CDR3: TGTGCTAGCAGTACAGGGGAGGGTCAAAAACTGTTTTTT. Translating it yields CASSTGEGQKLFF. The chain recombines TRBV7-7 with TRBJ1-4, with TRBD1 matching over 7 bases. Looked up from germline, CDR1 is SSHAT and CDR2 is FNYEAQ (reference sequence). This CDR3 has 13 residues.

This clone was seen a handful of times. This CDR3 reads CASSTQTSSYNEQFF. In nucleotides, the CDR3 is TGTGCCAGCAGTACGCAGACGAGCTCCTACAATGAGCAGTTCTTC. This chain connects TRBV6-5 to TRBJ2-1, with D uncertain. This CDR3 contains 15 residues. Germline values: CDR1 MNHEY, CDR2 SVGAGI. V was shortened by 5 bases and J by 0 bases, with 11 bases between the two germline ends.

The table lists this clone with a few counts. The rearrangement joins TRBV7-2 to TRBJ2-1; 7 bases match TRBD1. The CDR3 extends over 15 amino acids. The germline V gene encodes CDR1 SGHTA and CDR2 FQGNSA. Germline trimming cut 1 base from V and 0 bases from J; bases unmatched to any gene: 0. This CDR3 reads CASSLGDSSYNEQFF. Written as DNA, the CDR3 is TGTGCCAGCAGCTTAGGGGACAGCTCCTACAATGAGCAGTTCTTC.

This clone came up a few times. The chain employs TRBV29-1 and TRBJ1-2, with 7 bases identical to TRBD1. There are 14 residues in the CDR3. Trimming cost V 1 base and J 3 bases; bases outside gene matches: 5. Germline CDR1 reads SQVTM; CDR2 reads ANQGSEA. CDR3 sequence reads: CSVEAPGGDYGYTF. CDR3 sequence (DNA): TGCAGCGTTGAAGCTCCAGGGGGTGACTATGGCTACACCTTC.

The chain joins TRBV23-1 to TRBJ2-4; 7 nucleotides line up with TRBD1. Being an ORF, TRBV23-1 has a function that is uncertain. V lost 4 bases and J lost 0; bases outside the gene matches: 15. This CDR3 spans 19 amino acids. CDR3 residues: CASSLRTGNARVAKNIQYF. CDR3 DNA sequence: TGCGCCAGCAGTCTCCGGACAGGAAACGCTCGGGTAGCCAAAAACATTCAGTACTTC.